This TCR beta chain was sequenced for a study of Tregs in tolerant kidney transplant recipients. The V end was cut by 7 bases, the J end by 4 bases, with 16 bases between. The CDR3 covers 13 residues. Per the germline V gene, CDR1 is SQVTM and CDR2 is ANQGSEA. Sequencing was performed with immunoSEQ multiplex PCR; in TCRdb, only in-frame clones are kept and a portion is missing. The sample lists about 81,000 clones, roughly 90% occurring once. Mixed chimerism was transient after nonmyeloablative marrow transplants from related graft donors. The source is a human patient who received a combined kidney and bone marrow transplant. Some T cells here may be from the graft donor. The sequences come from CD4+ T cells from blood (PBMCs), collected 24 months after the transplant. The J gene is TRBJ1-1, the V gene TRBV29-1, with D possibly matching TRBD1 (5 bases). CDR3 DNA sequence: TGCAGCGCTAGGCGGGGGGATGGCACTGAAGCTTTCTTT. It encodes CSARRGDGTEAFF.